This section outlines one T cell receptor (beta chain) sequence together with its context. TCR beta CDR3 sequences were amplified from RNA transcripts. With the HTBI primer set, the TCR CDR3 went through a first round of RT-PCR. TCRdb re-called the multiplex PCR reads through MiXCR, storing one row per CDR3 protein. The data show about 840,000 distinct CDR3 sequences, with 38% seen just once and over 8% held by the top ten. If no ophthalmopathy progression occurred within 18 months, Graves' hyperthyroidism was stable. Those with hyperthyroidism were 18 to 65 years old, newly diagnosed, and ill for under 2 months. About 9.4 ml fresh peripheral blood yielded the PBMCs. This sample is drawn from a study of T cells in Graves' hyperthyroidism and ophthalmopathy. Germline V gene sequence: CDR1 SNHLY, CDR2 FYNNEI. The CDR3 extends over 12 amino acids. The ends were cut back, 6 bases at V and 7 bases at J, with 12 bases in the middle.

This chain joins TRBV2 and TRBJ2-5, with D possibly being TRBD1 (5 bases). This clonotype was sampled from a young man with Graves' hyperthyroidism. The sample was blood. The CDR3 loop reads CASRAGQGTQYF. The CDR3 DNA follows: TGTGCCAGCAGGGCTGGCCAGGGGACCCAGTACTTC.